These T cell receptor beta chains were read from a single sample in a study of cytomegalovirus exposure and HLA in healthy donors. TCRdb keeps only in-frame clones here, not all; method: immunoSEQ multiplex PCR. The table shows 60,000 to 95,000 clones, with roughly 88% occurring only once. The sequencing sample was made of PBMCs. These receptors were collected from a man aged 70 or older in good health and CMV-seropositive. Each CDR3 is given with its conserved first and last residue. Each record gives: CDR3 length, clone size, V gene, D gene, J gene, CDR3 protein, CDR3 DNA. A D gene is named only where the DNA matches it firmly. Rows give clone size only sometimes, using once, few, many, or a class for an expanded clone.

13	-	TRBV7-2	-	TRBJ2-5	CASSLVLGRSQYF	TGTGCCAGCAGCTTAGTACTAGGAAGGTCCCAGTACTTC
15	-	TRBV4-2	-	TRBJ2-1	CASSIEPSSYNEQFF	TGTGCCAGCAGCATAGAGCCCTCCTCCTACAATGAGCAGTTCTTC
13	-	TRBV10-3	-	TRBJ1-2	CAISELGAYGYTF	TGTGCCATCAGTGAGCTTGGGGCTTATGGCTACACCTTC
17	-	TRBV7-2	TRBD2	TRBJ2-5	CASSLTRASGSDKTQYF	TGTGCCAGCAGCTTAACCCGGGCTAGCGGGAGCGATAAGACCCAGTACTTC
15	-	TRBV6-5	TRBD1	TRBJ1-2	CASSPYTTGNYGYTF	TGTGCCAGCAGTCCCTACACGACAGGGAACTATGGCTACACCTTC
16	-	TRBV11-2	-	TRBJ2-6	CASSSDSAFGANVLTF	TGTGCCAGCAGCTCGGACAGCGCTTTTGGGGCCAACGTCCTGACTTTC
17	-	TRBV7-6	TRBD1	TRBJ1-1	CASSLVQGGTVNTEAFF	TGTGCCAGCAGCTTAGTACAGGGGGGGACAGTGAACACTGAAGCTTTCTTT
14	-	TRBV5-8	TRBD1	TRBJ1-2	CASRPGGFFYGYTF	TGTGCCAGCAGGCCAGGGGGTTTCTTCTATGGCTACACCTTC
14	-	TRBV18	-	TRBJ2-1	CASSPFTSGNEQFF	TGTGCCAGCTCACCATTTACAAGCGGCAATGAGCAGTTCTTC
16	-	TRBV5-1	-	TRBJ2-3	CASSLGTNGVSDTQYF	TGCGCCAGCAGCCTAGGGACAAACGGGGTCTCAGATACGCAGTATTTT
15	few	TRBV19	TRBD2	TRBJ2-1	CASSIVLAGAGEQFF	TGTGCCAGTAGTATTGTACTAGCGGGAGCCGGTGAGCAGTTCTTC
15	-	TRBV30	TRBD2	TRBJ2-1	CAWSYGLAGVKEQFF	TGTGCCTGGAGCTATGGACTAGCGGGAGTCAAAGAGCAGTTCTTC